The clone carrying this TCR beta chain was recorded once. Antigen specificity is unknown. The assay was immunoSEQ multiplex PCR, and TCRdb's table has in-frame clones only and misses some. The top ten clones hold 7.4% of a sample with about 92,000 clones, 80% to 90% of them seen once. This sample is part of a study of a mutant IDH1 vaccine in newly diagnosed glioma. In the study overall: Treated patients had a mean age of 40.4 years and a sex split that was roughly 62% male and 37.5% female. The earlier regimen, radiotherapy, temozolomide, or both, was most often both. Study-wide points: Pseudoprogression appeared unlinked to shifts in leading peripheral T cell clonotypes.

Time point: baseline, week 1 (first vaccination visit). As for treatment: pre-vaccination baseline after standard-of-care therapy. Per germline, CDR1 SGHKS and CDR2 YYEKEE (reference sequence). The CDR3 has 15 amino acids. V lost 4 bases and J lost 3, with 13 bases in between. This specimen consisted of PBMCs, obtained from a glioma patient treated with radiotherapy, temozolomide or both. This chain connects TRBV5-5 to TRBJ2-2; D unresolved. The receptor was derived from a woman in her forties or fifties with glioma. CDR3 bases: TGTGCCAGCAGCCCGGCCGGTCAGTACACCGGGGAGCTGTTTTTT. Encoded protein: CASSPAGQYTGELFF. Full variable domain (remainder filled in from reference TRBV5-5 and TRBJ2-2): DAGVTQSPTHLIKTRGQQVTLRCSPISGHKSVSWYQQVLGQGPQFIFQYYEKEERGRGNFPDRFSARQFPNYSSELNVNALLLGDSALYLCASSPAGQYTGELFFGEGSRLTVL.